This T cell receptor (beta chain) was sequenced during a study of identical twins. MiXCR was run by TCRdb on the 5' RACE reads, yielding one entry per CDR3 protein. This table has 250,000 or so distinct CDR3 sequences, 7.5% appearing once. Only a few counts were recorded for this clonotype. V was pared by 7 bases and J by 1 base, with 17 bases between. Germline lookup yields CDR1 ENHRY and CDR2 SYGVKD. The CDR3 contains 15 residues. These data also featured in a second study, about yellow fever vaccine responses in identical twins.

The rearrangement links TRBV10-3 to TRBJ2-7; D is unclear. This TCR was recovered from a woman aged 18-29 years in good health. The source material was CD8+ T cells sorted from blood. CDR3 nucleotides: TGTGCCATCATGTCTCCAGAGTCTCATTCCTACGAGCAGTACTTC. It yields the protein CAIMSPESHSYEQYF.